The 3 T cell receptor beta chains below come from one sample, sequenced in a study of cytomegalovirus exposure and HLA in healthy donors. 60 Vbeta and 13 Jbeta primers were used in PCR. Profiled with immunoSEQ multiplex PCR; TCRdb holds only in-frame clones, not every one. The record lists some 75,000 clones, of which the ten most abundant hold 0.83%. The sequenced sample consisted of PBMCs. These receptors all come from a boy between 10 and 17 years old in good health and CMV-seronegative.

This chain links TRBV5-1 with TRBJ1-1, with D maybe TRBD1 (5 bases). CDR3 length equals 14 residues. V lost 0 bases to trimming and J lost 0 bases, with 6 bases between them. CDR1 and CDR2 from the germline V gene are SGHRS and YFSETQ. CDR3 amino acids: CASSLDRMNTEAFF. Written as DNA, the CDR3 is TGCGCCAGCAGCTTGGACAGGATGAACACTGAAGCTTTCTTT.

The gene calls are TRBV29-1 and TRBJ2-2; 7 nucleotides line up with TRBD1. The V and J ends lost 4 bases and 8 bases, in that order; junction bases with no gene match: 4. CDR3 length: 12 amino acids. Germline V gene sequence: CDR1 SQVTM, CDR2 ANQGSEA. The CDR3: CSVAVGQGELFF. CDR3 DNA: TGCAGCGTTGCGGTGGGACAGGGGGAGCTGTTTTTT.

This rearrangement joins TRBV30 to TRBJ2-7; TRBD2 aligns across 9 bases. The CDR3 extends over 16 amino acids. With V trimmed by 3 bases and J by 0 bases, 9 bases remained unmatched. From germline, CDR1 is GTSNPN and CDR2 SVGIG (reference sequence). This CDR3 reads CAWSSAGGLSSYEQYF. CDR3 in DNA: TGTGCCTGGAGCTCAGCGGGGGGACTTAGCTCCTACGAGCAGTACTTC.